Each of the 25 T cell receptor beta chains below was sequenced from the same sample in a study of OX40 agonist ivuxolimab in advanced cancers. Sequencing was performed with immunoSEQ multiplex PCR; in TCRdb, only in-frame clones are kept and a portion is missing. The table lists about 64,000 clones, around 90% of them singletons. Source: CD4+ or CD8+ T cells sorted from blood, taken in a trial of the OX40 agonist ivuxolimab. Receptors originate from an adult with an advanced solid tumor such as melanoma, head and neck, liver or kidney cancer.

The V call is TRBV7-9, the J call TRBJ2-7; 8 nucleotides align to TRBD1. The trim removed 5 bases at V and 0 bases at J, leaving 3 bases unmatched. The germline CDR1 and CDR2 sequences are SEHNR and FQNEAQ (reference sequence). This CDR3 region has 14 residues. The CDR3 DNA reads TGTGCCAGCAGCCGGACAGGGTCCTCCTACGAGCAGTACTTC. It yields the protein CASSRTGSSYEQYF.

The chain has TRBV27 and TRBJ2-2; 11 bases match TRBD2. CDR1 and CDR2 (germline): MNHEY, SMNVEV (reference sequence). Germline trimming cut 1 base from V and 5 bases from J; bases unmatched to any gene: 3. The CDR3 has 16 amino acids. In DNA, the CDR3 is TGTGCCAGCAGTTTATTTCCTAGCGGGAGGACCGGGGAGCTGTTTTTT. This codes for CASSLFPSGRTGELFF.

The rearrangement links TRBV5-1 to TRBJ2-2; either TRBD1 or TRBD2 may fit D (6 bases each). V was cut by 0 bases and J by 4 bases, with 16 bases left in between. This CDR3 comprises 17 residues. Germline assignment: CDR1 SGHRS and CDR2 YFSETQ. The CDR3 here is CASSLAGAGSATGELFF. The CDR3 nucleotides are TGCGCCAGCAGCTTGGCGGGGGCGGGAAGCGCCACCGGGGAGCTGTTTTTT.

This chain links TRBV5-1 with TRBJ2-5; D unclear. Trimming took 0 bases from V and 5 from J, leaving 5 bases between them. The CDR3 spans 12 residues. Germline V lookup: CDR1 SGHRS, CDR2 YFSETQ. The CDR3 nucleotides are TGCGCCAGCAGCTTGGAGCATGAGACCCAGTACTTC. Its protein is CASSLEHETQYF.

This rearrangement joins TRBV5-1 to TRBJ1-6; 9 nucleotides line up with TRBD1. The CDR3 spans 15 residues. Trimming took 4 bases from V and 8 from J; bases not matched to a gene: 7. CDR1 and CDR2 from the germline V gene are SGHRS and YFSETQ. The CDR3 DNA sequence: TGCGCCAGCAGCGCGGGACAGGGAGGGCATTCACCCCTCCACTTT. Its translation: CASSAGQGGHSPLHF.

This clone is a singleton in its sample. The V call is TRBV6-1, the J call TRBJ1-1; the D is unclear. The CDR3 contains 15 residues. Between the trimmed V and J ends, which lost 6 bases and 1 base, there was a span of 15 bases. Germline V gene sequence: CDR1 MNHNS, CDR2 SASEGT. CDR3 sequence reads: CASRVGPPANTEAFF. The CDR3 DNA reads TGTGCCAGCAGGGTGGGCCCTCCAGCGAACACTGAAGCTTTCTTT.

This clone was seen a single time. The CDR3 coding sequence is TGTGCCTGGAGTCGGACCATTAGCACAGATACGCAGTATTTT. Translated: CAWSRTISTDTQYF. The V and J genes are TRBV30 and TRBJ2-3; D uncertain. Trimming stripped 2 bases from V and 0 bases from J, with 9 bases between. The germline gives CDR1 GTSNPN, CDR2 SVGIG (reference sequence). This CDR3 comprises 14 residues.

The chain links TRBV28 to TRBJ2-7, with a possible D match to TRBD1 (5 bases). Germline-derived CDR1 and CDR2 are MDHEN and SYDVKM. This CDR3 comprises 11 residues. V gave up 5 bases and J gave up 6 bases, with 8 bases separating them. The CDR3 region is CASSVTGEQYF. For the CDR3, the DNA is TGTGCCAGCAGTGTTACAGGCGAGCAGTACTTC.

This chain links TRBV18 with TRBJ2-3; no clear D gene. Trimming removed 3 bases at V and 1 base at J, with 8 bases between. This CDR3 comprises 14 residues. CDR1 and CDR2 from the germline V gene are KGHSH and LQKENI. Written as DNA, the CDR3 is TGTGCCAGCTCACCCTCCCTAGGCACAGATACGCAGTATTTT. Translating it yields CASSPSLGTDTQYF.

The chain is built from TRBV6-5 and TRBJ2-2; TRBD2 matches at 8 bases. With 7 bases clipped from V and 2 bases from J, the junction kept 6 bases outside the gene matches. Germline loops: CDR1 MNHEY, CDR2 SVGAGI. There are 15 residues in the CDR3. The CDR3 sequence: CASTTSGGNTGELFF. For the CDR3, the DNA is TGTGCCAGCACCACGAGCGGGGGAAACACCGGGGAGCTGTTTTTT.

This chain connects TRBV4-1 to TRBJ1-5; D gene ambiguous. This CDR3 spans 15 amino acids. CDR1 is MGHRA, CDR2 YSYEKL, per germline. Trimming pared 5 bases from V and 0 bases from J, leaving 11 bases between. CDR3 bases: TGCGCCAGCAGCTCGACCCCCACTAGCAATCAGCCCCAGCATTTT. Translating gives CASSSTPTSNQPQHF.

The chain couples TRBV28 to TRBJ1-2, with D possibly being TRBD1 (5 bases). V was cut by 6 bases and J by 6 bases, with 17 bases left in between. The germline gives CDR1 MDHEN, CDR2 SYDVKM. This CDR3 is built from 14 residues. The CDR3 region has the DNA TGTGCCAGCAGGATGTGGGGGGTGATCGATGGCTACACCTTC. It codes for CASRMWGVIDGYTF.

This clone appeared a single time. The chain joins TRBV5-1 to TRBJ2-2; D is undetermined. The V end was cut by 0 bases, the J end by 7 bases, with 4 bases between. The CDR3 has 12 amino acids. The germline V gene encodes CDR1 SGHRS and CDR2 YFSETQ. CDR3 sequence: CASSLEGGELFF. As DNA, the CDR3 is TGCGCCAGCAGCTTGGAAGGCGGGGAGCTGTTTTTT.

The chain has TRBV5-4 and TRBJ2-2, with 11 bases identical to TRBD2. This CDR3 is built from 15 residues. The J segment lost 5 bases and the V segment lost 4 bases, leaving 4 bases of the junction unmatched. CDR1 is SGHNT, CDR2 YYREEE, per germline (reference sequence). The CDR3 loop is CASSTSGGGTGELFF. CDR3 sequence (DNA): TGTGCCAGCAGCACTAGCGGGGGAGGGACCGGGGAGCTGTTTTTT.

The chain uses TRBV14 and TRBJ2-4; D gene unclear. The CDR3 totals 14 residues. Trimming removed 3 bases at V and 6 bases at J, with 12 bases between. Germline CDR1 is SGHDN and CDR2 is FVKESK. In nucleotides, the CDR3 is TGTGCCAGCAGCCAGTACAGTGGTGTAAACATTCAGTACTTC. Amino acid sequence: CASSQYSGVNIQYF.

The chain links TRBV7-9 to TRBJ2-1, with 7 bases matching TRBD1. The V segment lost 5 bases and the J segment 4 bases; nucleotides outside the gene matches: 8. Germline loops: CDR1 SEHNR, CDR2 FQNEAQ (reference sequence). The CDR3 runs to 15 residues. Here the CDR3 reads CASSPWAGGYNEQFF. The CDR3 nucleotides are TGTGCCAGCAGCCCTTGGGCAGGGGGATACAATGAGCAGTTCTTC.

The rearrangement links TRBV6-1 to TRBJ1-5, with D uncertain. This CDR3 is built from 12 residues. Trimming cost V 0 bases and J 11 bases, with 8 bases left between them. Germline V lookup: CDR1 MNHNS, CDR2 SASEGT. CDR3: CASSEAESTQHF. DNA of the CDR3: TGTGCCAGCAGTGAAGCTGAATCAACCCAGCATTTT.

The V and J genes are TRBV7-3 and TRBJ2-2; D might be TRBD1 or TRBD2, each matching 5 bases. CDR3 length: 16 amino acids. Per the germline V gene, CDR1 is SGHTA and CDR2 is FQGTGA. Trimming pared 2 bases from V and 2 bases from J, leaving 12 bases between. Written as DNA, the CDR3 is TGTGCCAGCAGCTTAGCGCGAGGGGCCAACACCGGGGAGCTGTTTTTT. Translation: CASSLARGANTGELFF.

This chain uses TRBV5-1 with TRBJ2-5; 10 nucleotides match TRBD2. Germline CDR1 and CDR2: SGHRS and YFSETQ. V trimming: 3 bases; J trimming: 4 bases; junction bases outside the gene matches: 3. The CDR3 length is 14 residues. The CDR3 sequence: CASSSRLAGETQYF. CDR3 in DNA: TGCGCCAGCAGCTCTAGACTAGCGGGAGAGACCCAGTACTTC.

For this clone: The same CDR3 can be traced to other DNA sequences in this sample. This rearrangement joins TRBV7-3 to TRBJ1-1, with 10 bases matching TRBD1. The germline V gene encodes CDR1 SGHTA and CDR2 FQGTGA. V shed 3 bases and J 2 bases; nucleotides not matched to a gene: 0. This CDR3 contains 14 residues. The CDR3 coding sequence is TGTGCCAGCAGCTTGACAGGGGGCAACACTGAAGCTTTCTTT. The encoded protein is CASSLTGGNTEAFF.

In this sample, this clone turned up once. This sequence joins TRBV7-9 and TRBJ2-2, with D perhaps TRBD1 (6 bases). From germline, CDR1 is SEHNR and CDR2 FQNEAQ (reference sequence). Trimming removed 8 bases from V and 6 bases from J, with 16 bases in between. The CDR3 length is 14 residues. This CDR3 is CASAPPGVPGELFF. DNA of the CDR3: TGTGCCAGCGCCCCCCCAGGGGTCCCCGGGGAGCTGTTTTTT.

For this clone: This sample also contains other DNA sequences that code for the same CDR3. The J gene is TRBJ2-3, the V gene TRBV9; 14 bases map to TRBD2. V shed 2 bases, J shed 3 bases, and the junction held 2 bases outside the gene matches. CDR3 length: 16 amino acids. The germline V gene encodes CDR1 SGDLS and CDR2 YYNGEE. The chain's CDR3 is CASSVGLAGGTDTQYF. Here the CDR3 DNA reads TGTGCCAGCAGCGTCGGACTAGCGGGAGGAACAGATACGCAGTATTTT. The full variable domain, completed using reference TRBV9 and TRBJ2-3, is DSGVTQTPKHLITATGQRVTLRCSPRSGDLSVYWYQQSLDQGLQFLIQYYNGEERAKGNILERFSAQQFPDLHSELNLSSLELGDSALYFCASSVGLAGGTDTQYFGPGTRLTVL.

The sample holds a few counts of this clone. This rearrangement joins TRBV30 to TRBJ1-3, with D possibly TRBD1 on 5 matching bases. Germline V gene lookup returns CDR1 GTSNPN and CDR2 SVGIG (reference sequence). V gave up 5 bases and J gave up 0 bases, with 14 bases separating them. The CDR3 runs 15 residues. The CDR3 DNA is TGTGCCTGGTCAGGGACCCGGGCCTCTGGAAACACCATATATTTT. It codes for CAWSGTRASGNTIYF. The full variable domain, rest sourced from reference TRBV30 and TRBJ1-3, is SQTIHQWPATLVQPVGSPLSLECTVEGTSNPNLYWYRQAAGRGLQLLFYSVGIGQISSEVPQNLSASRPQDRQFILSSKKLLLSDSGFYLCAWSGTRASGNTIYFGEGSWLTVV.

Comment on this clone: At one end the junction does not follow the germline gene, possibly because of a read error. The sample contains more than one DNA sequence encoding this CDR3. V gene TRBV4-2 combines with J gene TRBJ2-1; no definite D call. Germline loops: CDR1 LGHNA, CDR2 YNFKEQ. The CDR3 length is 13 residues. The CDR3 bases are TGTGCCAGTAGCCAAATACGGGACAATGAGCAGTTCTTC. This encodes CASSQIRDNEQFF.

This chain joins TRBV7-6 and TRBJ2-5; TRBD1 matches at 9 bases. The CDR3 has 15 residues. The germline CDR1 and CDR2 sequences are SGHVS and FNYEAQ. Germline trimming cut 5 bases from V and 5 bases from J; bases unmatched to any gene: 9. CDR3 DNA sequence: TGTGCCAGCAGCCAACAACAGGGGGCAGTGGAGACCCAGTACTTC. This translates into CASSQQQGAVETQYF.